Listed below are T cell receptor beta chains from one sample, sequenced in a study of long-term antiretroviral therapy in people with HIV. Sequenced by immunoSEQ multiplex PCR; TCRdb stores in-frame clones only, minus some. The sample has more than 20,000 clones, less than 90% seen once. The sample consisted of unsorted PBMCs, taken 0.4 years after starting antiretroviral therapy. The origin of the receptors is a man aged 45 to 65 with HIV. The CDR3 runs from the conserved cysteine through the conserved F or W. D genes are given only for firm matches. Only some rows state a clone size, as once, few, many or a class for expanded clones.

TRBJ1-2	TRBV5-1	once	TRBD1	CASSPLTGTNYGYTF	TGCGCCAGCAGCCCACTGACAGGGACTAACTATGGCTACACCTTC
TRBJ2-5	TRBV18	-	TRBD1	CASSPNRGHQETQYF	TGTGCCAGCTCACCAAACAGGGGGCACCAAGAGACCCAGTACTTC
TRBJ2-3	TRBV19	few	TRBD2	CASSTGLADTDTQYF	TGTGCCAGTAGCACGGGACTAGCGGACACAGATACGCAGTATTTT
TRBJ2-1	TRBV7-3	-	-	CASSLEAASNEQFF	TGTGCCAGCAGCTTAGAGGCAGCTAGCAATGAGCAGTTCTTC
TRBJ2-4	TRBV7-9	-	-	CASRLALEDGHIQYF	TGTGCCAGCAGGCTCGCACTGGAGGATGGGCACATTCAGTACTTC
TRBJ2-7	TRBV27	-	TRBD1	CASSETGTGIYEQYF	TGTGCCAGCAGTGAAACCGGGACAGGGATCTACGAGCAGTACTTC
TRBJ2-5	TRBV9	-	TRBD2	CASSVGLAGGETQYF	TGTGCCAGCAGCGTCGGACTAGCGGGGGGAGAGACCCAGTACTTC
TRBJ1-6	TRBV30	-	-	CAWSRDGNNSPLHF	TGTGCCTGGAGTAGGGACGGTAATAATTCACCCCTCCACTTT
TRBJ1-1	TRBV11-2	once	-	CASSFAIGRVTEAFF	TGTGCCAGCAGTTTTGCTATTGGGAGAGTCACTGAAGCTTTCTTT
TRBJ2-7	TRBV11-2	-	-	CASSLDRHTAGEQYF	TGTGCCAGCAGCTTAGATCGGCACACGGCAGGCGAGCAGTACTTC
TRBJ2-1	TRBV18	-	-	CASSPTVVGGNEQFF	TGTGCCAGCTCACCCACCGTTGTGGGCGGAAATGAGCAGTTCTTC
TRBJ1-3	TRBV10-2	-	-	CASSETRGPGNTIYF	TGCGCCAGCAGTGAGACAAGGGGTCCTGGAAACACCATATATTTT
TRBJ1-1	TRBV19	-	TRBD1	CASDRGRMNTEAFF	TGTGCCAGCGACAGGGGTCGCATGAACACTGAAGCTTTCTTT
TRBJ2-4	TRBV5-4	-	TRBD1	CASSLQGSRGIQYF	TGTGCCAGCAGCTTACAGGGGAGTCGGGGCATTCAGTACTTC
TRBJ2-6	TRBV5-1	once	-	CASSLEPGANVLTF	TGCGCCAGCAGCTTGGAACCTGGGGCCAACGTCCTGACTTTC
TRBJ1-5	TRBV4-2	-	TRBD1	CASSQDLVGGHSYSNQPQHF	TGTGCCAGCAGCCAAGATCTAGTAGGGGGCCATAGTTATAGCAATCAGCCCCAGCATTTT
TRBJ1-2	TRBV15	-	TRBD1	CATSRGGTGKIARGYTF	TGTGCCACCAGCAGAGGGGGGACAGGGAAAATCGCCCGGGGCTACACCTTC
TRBJ2-1	TRBV5-1	-	TRBD2	CASSLGTSGGWDEQFF	TGCGCCAGCAGCTTGGGGACTAGCGGGGGGTGGGATGAGCAGTTCTTC
TRBJ1-2	TRBV20-1	-	-	CSGLGVGGYTF	TGCAGTGGGTTGGGGGTGGGTGGCTACACCTTC
TRBJ1-2	TRBV11-3	-	-	CASSLDLGYRNYGYTF	TGTGCCAGCAGCTTAGATCTGGGCTATCGTAACTATGGCTACACCTTC
TRBJ2-7	TRBV5-4	-	-	CASSSGTRKTYEQYF	TGTGCCAGCAGCTCCGGGACACGGAAAACCTACGAGCAGTACTTC
TRBJ2-5	TRBV6-1	-	TRBD2	CASSEMSGGGAQETQYF	TGTGCCAGCAGTGAAATGAGCGGGGGTGGTGCCCAAGAGACCCAGTACTTC
TRBJ2-1	TRBV7-9	-	-	CASESSYNEQFF	TGTGCCTCCGAAAGCTCCTACAATGAGCAGTTCTTC
TRBJ2-1	TRBV9	-	TRBD2	CASSVLAGGPFSYNEQFF	TGTGCCAGCAGCGTGTTAGCGGGGGGGCCGTTCTCCTACAATGAGCAGTTCTTC
TRBJ1-3	TRBV4-1	-	-	CASSQAEAHSGNTIYF	TGCGCCAGCAGCCAAGCGGAGGCGCACTCTGGAAACACCATATATTTT
TRBJ2-3	TRBV30	once	-	CAWSEGVVDTQYF	TGTGCCTGGAGTGAGGGGGTAGTAGATACGCAGTATTTT